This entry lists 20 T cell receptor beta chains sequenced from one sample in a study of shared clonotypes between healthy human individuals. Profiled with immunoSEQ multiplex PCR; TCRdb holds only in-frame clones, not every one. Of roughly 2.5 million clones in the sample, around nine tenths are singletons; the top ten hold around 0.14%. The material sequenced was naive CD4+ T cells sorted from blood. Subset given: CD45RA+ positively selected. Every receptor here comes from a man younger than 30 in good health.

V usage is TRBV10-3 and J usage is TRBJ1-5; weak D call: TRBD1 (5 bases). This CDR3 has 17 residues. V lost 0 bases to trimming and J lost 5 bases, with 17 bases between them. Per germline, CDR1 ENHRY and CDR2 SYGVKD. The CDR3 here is CAISESTPGTVDQPQHF. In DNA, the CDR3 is TGTGCCATCAGTGAGTCGACTCCGGGGACGGTGGATCAGCCCCAGCATTTT.

CDR3 amino acids: CASSLMTGLNNSPLHF. The DNA of the CDR3 is TGTGCCAGCAGCCTAATGACAGGGCTAAACAATTCACCCCTCCACTTT. This chain joins TRBV5-5 and TRBJ1-6, with 7 bases that match TRBD1. Losses at the gene ends were 4 bases for V and 7 bases for J; bases not matched to a gene: 11. The CDR3 spans 16 residues. Germline CDR1 and CDR2: SGHKS and YYEKEE (reference sequence).

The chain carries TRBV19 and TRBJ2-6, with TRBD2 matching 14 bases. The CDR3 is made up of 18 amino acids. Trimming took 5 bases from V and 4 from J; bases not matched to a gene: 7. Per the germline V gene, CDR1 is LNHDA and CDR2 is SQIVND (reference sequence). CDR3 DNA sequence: TGTGCCAGTAGTCCAGGACTAGCGGGAGGAAAAGGGGCCAACGTCCTGACTTTC. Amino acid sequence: CASSPGLAGGKGANVLTF.

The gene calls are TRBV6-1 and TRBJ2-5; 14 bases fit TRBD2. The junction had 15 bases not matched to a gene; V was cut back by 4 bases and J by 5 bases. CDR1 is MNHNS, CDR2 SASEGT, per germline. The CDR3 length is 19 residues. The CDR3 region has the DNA TGTGCCAGCAGTGGGACAGGGTTTCGACTAGCGGGGGGGCGGGAGACCCAGTACTTC. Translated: CASSGTGFRLAGGRETQYF.

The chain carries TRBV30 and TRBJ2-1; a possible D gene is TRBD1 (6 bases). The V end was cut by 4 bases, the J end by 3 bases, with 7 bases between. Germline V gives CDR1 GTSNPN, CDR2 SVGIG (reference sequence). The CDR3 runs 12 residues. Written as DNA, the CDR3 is TGTGCCTGGAACAGGGTCTACAATGAGCAGTTCTTC. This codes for CAWNRVYNEQFF. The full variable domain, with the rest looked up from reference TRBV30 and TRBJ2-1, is SQTIHQWPATLVQPVGSPLSLECTVEGTSNPNLYWYRQAAGRGLQLLFYSVGIGQISSEVPQNLSASRPQDRQFILSSKKLLLSDSGFYLCAWNRVYNEQFFGPGTRLTVL.

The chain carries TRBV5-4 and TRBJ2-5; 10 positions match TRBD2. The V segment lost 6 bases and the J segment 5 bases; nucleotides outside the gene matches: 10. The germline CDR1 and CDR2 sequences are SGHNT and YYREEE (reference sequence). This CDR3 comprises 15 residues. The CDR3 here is CASTRAGGPQETQYF. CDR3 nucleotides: TGTGCCAGCACCAGAGCGGGGGGGCCGCAGGAGACCCAGTACTTC.

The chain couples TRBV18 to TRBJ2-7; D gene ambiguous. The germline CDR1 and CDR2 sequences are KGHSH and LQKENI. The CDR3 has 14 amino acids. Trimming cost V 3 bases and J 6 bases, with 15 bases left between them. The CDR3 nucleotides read TGTGCCAGCTCACCGAGTTTAACCGGTTCCGAGCAGTACTTC. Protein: CASSPSLTGSEQYF.

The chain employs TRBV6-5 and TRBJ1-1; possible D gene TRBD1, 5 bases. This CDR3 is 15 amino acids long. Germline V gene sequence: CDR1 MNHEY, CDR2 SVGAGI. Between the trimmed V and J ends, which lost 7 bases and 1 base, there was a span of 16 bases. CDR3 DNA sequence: TGTGCCAGCACCTACCACGGGGCATGGAACACTGAAGCTTTCTTT. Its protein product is CASTYHGAWNTEAFF.

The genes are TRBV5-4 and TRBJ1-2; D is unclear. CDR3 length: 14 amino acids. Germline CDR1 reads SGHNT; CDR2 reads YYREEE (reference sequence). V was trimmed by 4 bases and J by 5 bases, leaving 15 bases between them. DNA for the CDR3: TGTGCCAGCAGCCCCGGCCCTTCTCTTTATGGCTACACCTTC. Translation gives CASSPGPSLYGYTF. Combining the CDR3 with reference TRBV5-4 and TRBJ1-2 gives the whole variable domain ETGVTQSPTHLIKTRGQQVTLRCSSQSGHNTVSWYQQALGQGPQFIFQYYREEENGRGNFPPRFSGLQFPNYSSELNVNALELDDSALYLCASSPGPSLYGYTFGSGTRLTVV.

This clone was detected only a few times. CDR3 residues: CASSTGGSQPQHF. The CDR3 region has the DNA TGTGCCAGCAGTACAGGGGGGAGTCAGCCCCAGCATTTT. This rearrangement joins TRBV5-4 to TRBJ1-5; 8 nucleotides align to TRBD1. J lost 6 bases, V lost 5 bases, and 4 bases had no gene match. Per the germline V gene, CDR1 is SGHNT and CDR2 is YYREEE (reference sequence). CDR3 length: 13 residues.

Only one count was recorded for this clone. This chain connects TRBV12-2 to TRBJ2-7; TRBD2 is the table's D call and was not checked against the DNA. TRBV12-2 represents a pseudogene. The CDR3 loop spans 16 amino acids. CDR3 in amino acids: CASRSRGLAGEYEQYF. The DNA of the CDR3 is TGTGCAAGTCGCTCTAGGGGACTAGCGGGAGAGTACGAGCAGTACTTC.

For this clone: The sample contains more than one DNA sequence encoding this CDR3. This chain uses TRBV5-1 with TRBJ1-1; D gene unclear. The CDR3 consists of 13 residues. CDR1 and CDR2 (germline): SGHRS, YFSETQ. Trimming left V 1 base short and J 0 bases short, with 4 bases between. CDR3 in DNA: TGCGCCAGCAGCTTGCGAGTGAACACTGAAGCTTTCTTT. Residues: CASSLRVNTEAFF.

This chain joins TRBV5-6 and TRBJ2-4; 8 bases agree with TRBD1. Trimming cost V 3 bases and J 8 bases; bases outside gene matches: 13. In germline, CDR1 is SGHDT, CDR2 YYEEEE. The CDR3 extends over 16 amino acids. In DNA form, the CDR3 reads TGTGCCAGCAGCTCACACGCAGGGGGCGCGGGCCACATTCAGTACTTC. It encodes CASSSHAGGAGHIQYF.

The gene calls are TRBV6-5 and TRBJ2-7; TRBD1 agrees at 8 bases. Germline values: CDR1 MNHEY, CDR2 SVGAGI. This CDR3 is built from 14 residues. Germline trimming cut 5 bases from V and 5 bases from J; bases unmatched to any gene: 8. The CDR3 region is CASSPGQGYNEQYF. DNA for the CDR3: TGTGCCAGCAGTCCCGGACAGGGTTATAACGAGCAGTACTTC.

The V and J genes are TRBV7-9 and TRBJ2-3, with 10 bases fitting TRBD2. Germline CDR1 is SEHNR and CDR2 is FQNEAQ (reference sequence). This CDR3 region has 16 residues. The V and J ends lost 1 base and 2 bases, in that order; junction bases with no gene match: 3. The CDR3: CASSLGSGRTTDTQYF. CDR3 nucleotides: TGTGCCAGCAGCTTAGGTAGCGGGAGGACCACAGATACGCAGTATTTT.

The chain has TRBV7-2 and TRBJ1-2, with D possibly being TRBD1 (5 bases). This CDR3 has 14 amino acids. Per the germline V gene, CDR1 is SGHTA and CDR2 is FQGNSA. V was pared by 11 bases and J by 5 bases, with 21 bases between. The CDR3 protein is CASTVDGAGYGYTF. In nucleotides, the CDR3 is TGTGCCTCCACTGTCGATGGGGCGGGATATGGCTACACCTTC.

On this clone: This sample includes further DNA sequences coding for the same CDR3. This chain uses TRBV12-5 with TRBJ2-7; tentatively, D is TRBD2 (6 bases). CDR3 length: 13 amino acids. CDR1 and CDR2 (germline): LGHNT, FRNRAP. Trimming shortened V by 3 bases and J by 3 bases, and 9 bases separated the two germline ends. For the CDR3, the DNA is TGTGCTAGTGGTTTATCCGGGGGCTACGAGCAGTACTTC. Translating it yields CASGLSGGYEQYF.

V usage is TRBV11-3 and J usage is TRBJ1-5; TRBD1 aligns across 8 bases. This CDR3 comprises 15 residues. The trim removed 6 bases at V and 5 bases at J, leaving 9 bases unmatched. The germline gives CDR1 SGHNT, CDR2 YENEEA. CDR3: CASRETGEAHQPQHF. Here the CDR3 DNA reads TGTGCCAGCAGAGAGACAGGGGAGGCCCATCAGCCCCAGCATTTT.

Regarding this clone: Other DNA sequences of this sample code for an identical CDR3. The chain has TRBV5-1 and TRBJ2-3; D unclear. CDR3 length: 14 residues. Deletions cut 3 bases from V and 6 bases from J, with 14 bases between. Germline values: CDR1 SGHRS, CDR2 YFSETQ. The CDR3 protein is CASSSGGAVDTQYF. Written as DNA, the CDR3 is TGCGCCAGCAGCTCCGGTGGAGCAGTTGATACGCAGTATTTT.

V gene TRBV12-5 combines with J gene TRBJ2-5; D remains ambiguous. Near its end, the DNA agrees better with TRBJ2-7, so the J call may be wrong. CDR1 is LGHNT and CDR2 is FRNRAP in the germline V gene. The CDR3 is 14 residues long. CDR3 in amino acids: CASGLHAKSYEQYF. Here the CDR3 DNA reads TGTGCTAGTGGTTTGCACGCTAAGTCCTACGAGCAGTACTTC.